The clone carrying this T cell receptor (beta chain) was observed once. Its specificity is unknown. The junction departs from germline at one end; a sequencing error may be responsible. The germline V gene has CDR1 SNHLY and CDR2 FYNNEI. The CDR3 consists of 15 residues. This record belongs to a study of T cell responses to AZD1222 COVID-19 vaccine. Study-level findings and limits: Donors in the cohort were predominantly white British and more often female, and clonal diversity was possibly underestimated. CD4 TCRs covered the whole spike, strongest at regions 160-218 and 743-854. Two AZD1222 administrations were followed by greater Spike-specific TCR breadth and depth.

Method: immunoSEQ multiplex PCR; TCRdb's copy keeps in-frame clones and lacks some. The data show 150,000 to 200,000 clones, approximately 90% seen once. The receptor was derived from an adult who received the AZD1222 COVID-19 vaccine. J is TRBJ2-7 and V is TRBV2, with TRBD2 identical over 13 bases. The material sequenced was peripheral blood, taken 28 days after the second AZD1222 dose. CDR3 region: CASSRLAGGSHEQYF. The CDR3 coding sequence is TGTGCCAGCAGTAGACTAGCGGGAGGCTCCCACGAGCAGTACTTC.